The entry that follows covers one T cell receptor beta chain sequence. V lost 6 bases and J 7 bases, leaving 10 bases between the germline ends. The CDR3 is 10 amino acids. The germline V gene has CDR1 SQVTM and CDR2 ANQGSEA. Some clones are missing from TCRdb's copy, which holds only in-frame ones; the method was immunoSEQ multiplex PCR. The sample shows 650,000 to 800,000 clones, about 90% of them seen only once. This sample was taken from a study of blood T cell repertoires in COVID-19. The sequence derives from a woman under 30 with acute or convalescent COVID-19. V gene TRBV29-1 combines with J gene TRBJ2-7; a possible D gene is TRBD1 (5 bases). Sample: peripheral blood. The CDR3 DNA sequence: TGCAGCGTCCTGACAGCGGAGCAGTACTTC. Translating gives CSVLTAEQYF.